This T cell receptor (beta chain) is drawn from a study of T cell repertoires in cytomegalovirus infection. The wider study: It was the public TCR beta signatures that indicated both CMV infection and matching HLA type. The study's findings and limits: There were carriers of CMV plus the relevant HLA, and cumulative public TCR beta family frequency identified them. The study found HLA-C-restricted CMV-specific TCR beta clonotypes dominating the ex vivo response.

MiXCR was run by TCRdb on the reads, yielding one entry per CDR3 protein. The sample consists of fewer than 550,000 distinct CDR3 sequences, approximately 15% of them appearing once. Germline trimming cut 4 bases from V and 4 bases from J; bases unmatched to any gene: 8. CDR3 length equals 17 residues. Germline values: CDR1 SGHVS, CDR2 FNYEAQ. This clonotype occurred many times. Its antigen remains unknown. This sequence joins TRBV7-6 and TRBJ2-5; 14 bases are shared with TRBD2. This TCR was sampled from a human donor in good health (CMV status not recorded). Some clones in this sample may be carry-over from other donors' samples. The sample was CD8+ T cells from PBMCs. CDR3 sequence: CASSSGTSGGVGETQYF. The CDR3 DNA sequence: TGTGCCAGCAGCTCAGGGACTAGCGGGGGAGTCGGAGAGACCCAGTACTTC. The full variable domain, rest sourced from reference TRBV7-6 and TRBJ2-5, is GAGVSQSPRYKVTKRGQDVALRCDPISGHVSLYWYRQALGQGPEFLTYFNYEAQQDKSGLPNDRFSAERPEGSISTLTIQRTEQRDSAMYRCASSSGTSGGVGETQYFGPGTRLLVL.